This T cell receptor beta chain appears in the sequencing data of a study of chemoradiotherapy in HPV16-positive cancers. CDR3 length: 14 amino acids. Germline CDR1 and CDR2: GTSNPN and SVGIG (reference sequence). The V end lost 4 bases, the J end lost 2 bases, and 15 bases lay between the germline ends. Sequencing used immunoSEQ multiplex PCR; TCRdb keeps in-frame clones, though not all of them. The data show about 8,100 clones, over 65% seen once. Remarks on this clone: Its antigen is not identified.

Points from the study as a whole: Only a couple of HPV16-positive patients supplied the functional HPV-specificity definition. Candidate HPV-specific clones and E7-related TCR motifs grew in tumor during treatment.

Sampling was performed from a patient who underwent chemoradiotherapy. V and J are TRBV30 and TRBJ2-7; the D gene is possibly TRBD1 (5 bases). This TCR came from a human donor with HPV-associated anogenital cancer. The CDR3 sequence is CAWIRNRQTYEQYF. CDR3 nucleotide sequence: TGTGCCTGGATCCGTAATCGACAGACCTACGAGCAGTACTTC. Based on the CDR3 plus reference TRBV30 and TRBJ2-7, the full variable domain is SQTIHQWPATLVQPVGSPLSLECTVEGTSNPNLYWYRQAAGRGLQLLFYSVGIGQISSEVPQNLSASRPQDRQFILSSKKLLLSDSGFYLCAWIRNRQTYEQYFGPGTRLTVT.